Listed below are T cell receptor beta chains from one sample, sequenced in a study of T cell responses to AZD1222 COVID-19 vaccine. Clones were read by immunoSEQ multiplex PCR, and TCRdb kept only the in-frame ones, dropping some. The table has approximately 110,000 clones, roughly four fifths seen once; the top ten hold 9.4%. The source was peripheral blood, collected on day 0 of AZD1222 vaccination. These receptors came from an adult in good health. CDR3s include the opening cysteine and the closing phenylalanine or tryptophan.

V | CDR3
TRBV2 | CASSERDGGSNSPLHF
TRBV19 | CASSRTGGFTGELFF
TRBV25-1 | CASREETQYF
TRBV28 | CASSGLTGVKTEAFF
TRBV6-4 | CASSEGGAGYGYTF
TRBV28 | CASSPGLAYNEQFF
TRBV28 | CASTQGGAPGANVLTF
TRBV19 | CASSMGDRKDYGYTF
TRBV10-3 | CAISDRTSGRTDTQYF
TRBV25-1 | CASGPADRVYEQYF
TRBV5-8 | CASSLGSLGGELFF
TRBV4-2 | CASSQEETGTNYGYTF
TRBV6-5 | CASRDGSYEQYF
TRBV6-5 | CASGGQGIGGELFF